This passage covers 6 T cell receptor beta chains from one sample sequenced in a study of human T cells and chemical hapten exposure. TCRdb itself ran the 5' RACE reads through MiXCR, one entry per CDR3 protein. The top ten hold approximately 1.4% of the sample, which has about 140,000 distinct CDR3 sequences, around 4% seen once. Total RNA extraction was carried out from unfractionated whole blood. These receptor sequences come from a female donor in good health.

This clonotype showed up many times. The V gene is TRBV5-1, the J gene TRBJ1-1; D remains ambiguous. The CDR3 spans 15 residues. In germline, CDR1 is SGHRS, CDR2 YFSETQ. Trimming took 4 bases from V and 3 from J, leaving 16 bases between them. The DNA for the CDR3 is TGCGCCAGCAGCGCTCAACCACGGGGTGACACTGAAGCTTTCTTT. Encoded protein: CASSAQPRGDTEAFF.

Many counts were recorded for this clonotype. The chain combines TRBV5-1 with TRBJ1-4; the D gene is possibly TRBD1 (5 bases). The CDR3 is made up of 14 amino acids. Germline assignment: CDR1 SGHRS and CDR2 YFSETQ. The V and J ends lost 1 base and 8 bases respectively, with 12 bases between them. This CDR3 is CASSLWGVGEKLFF. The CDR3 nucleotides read TGCGCCAGCAGCTTGTGGGGGGTGGGCGAAAAACTGTTTTTT. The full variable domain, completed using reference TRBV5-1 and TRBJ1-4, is KAGVTQTPRYLIKTRGQQVTLSCSPISGHRSVSWYQQTPGQGLQFLFEYFSETQRNKGNFPGRFSGRQFSNSRSEMNVSTLELGDSALYLCASSLWGVGEKLFFGSGTQLSVL.

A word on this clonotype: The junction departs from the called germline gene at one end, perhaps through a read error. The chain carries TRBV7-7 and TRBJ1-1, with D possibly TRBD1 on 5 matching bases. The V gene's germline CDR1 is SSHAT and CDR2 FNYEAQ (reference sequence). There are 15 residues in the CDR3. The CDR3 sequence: CASSLLNGANTEAFF. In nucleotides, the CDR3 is TGTGCTAGCAGCTTATTGAACGGGGCGAACACTGAAGCTTTCTTT.

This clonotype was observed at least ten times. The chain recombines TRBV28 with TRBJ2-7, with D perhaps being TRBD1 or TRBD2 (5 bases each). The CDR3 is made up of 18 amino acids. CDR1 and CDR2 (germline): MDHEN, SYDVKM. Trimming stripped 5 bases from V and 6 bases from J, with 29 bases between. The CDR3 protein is CASSARGDLSYFGPEQYF. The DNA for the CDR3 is TGTGCCAGCAGTGCCCGAGGGGACCTGAGCTATTTCGGCCCCGAGCAGTACTTC.

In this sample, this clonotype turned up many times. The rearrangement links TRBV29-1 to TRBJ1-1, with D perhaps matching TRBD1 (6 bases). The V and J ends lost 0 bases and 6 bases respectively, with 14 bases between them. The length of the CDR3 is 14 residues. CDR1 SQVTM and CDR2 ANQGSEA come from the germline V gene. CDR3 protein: CSVEEGQGMAEAFF. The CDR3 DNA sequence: TGCAGCGTTGAAGAGGGGCAGGGGATGGCTGAAGCTTTCTTT.

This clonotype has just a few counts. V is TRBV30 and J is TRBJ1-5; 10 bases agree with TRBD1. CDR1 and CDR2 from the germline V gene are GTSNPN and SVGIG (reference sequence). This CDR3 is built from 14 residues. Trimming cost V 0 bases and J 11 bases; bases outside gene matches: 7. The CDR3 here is CAWSVRQGASTQHF. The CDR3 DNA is TGTGCCTGGAGTGTACGACAGGGGGCGAGTACCCAGCATTTT.